One sample yielded the 7 T cell receptor beta chains listed below, sequenced in a study of control samples from healthy donors and cancer patients. The assay was immunoSEQ multiplex PCR, and TCRdb's table has in-frame clones only and misses some. The table has tens of thousands of clones, about 88% seen once. Sequenced material: blood. The receptors stem from a woman between 50 and 59 years old in good health.

Here the CDR3 reads CASSLAPFTDTQYF. As DNA, the CDR3 is TGTGCCAGCAGCTTAGCGCCCTTCACAGATACGCAGTATTTT. The J gene is TRBJ2-3, the V gene TRBV7-2; D remains ambiguous. Germline assignment: CDR1 SGHTA and CDR2 FQGNSA. V dropped 0 bases and J dropped 2 bases, with 6 bases sitting between them. The CDR3 has 14 amino acids.

The rearrangement links TRBV19 to TRBJ2-1, with 10 bases matching TRBD2. The CDR3 runs 14 residues. With V trimmed by 3 bases and J by 7 bases, 3 bases remained unmatched. CDR1 and CDR2 (germline): LNHDA, SQIVND (reference sequence). CDR3 in amino acids: CASSILLAGNEQFF. Here the CDR3 DNA reads TGTGCCAGTAGTATTTTACTAGCGGGAAATGAGCAGTTCTTC.

This chain uses TRBV29-1 with TRBJ1-1; no clear D. Per the germline V gene, CDR1 is SQVTM and CDR2 is ANQGSEA. Between the trimmed V and J ends, which lost 5 bases and 3 bases, there was a span of 7 bases. The CDR3 has 11 amino acids. CDR3 amino acids: CSVQRDTEAFF. The CDR3 nucleotides are TGCAGCGTTCAAAGGGACACTGAAGCTTTCTTT. The full variable domain, with the rest looked up from reference TRBV29-1 and TRBJ1-1, is SAVISQKPSRDICQRGTSLTIQCQVDSQVTMMFWYRQQPGQSLTLIATANQGSEATYESGFVIDKFPISRPNLTFSTLTVSNMSPEDSSIYLCSVQRDTEAFFGQGTRLTVV.

This clone was recorded many times. The chain recombines TRBV3-1 (or the pseudogene TRBV3-2) with TRBJ2-2; no definite D call. Per the germline V gene, CDR1 is LGHDT and CDR2 is YNNKEL (reference sequence). The CDR3 runs to 15 residues. V lost 4 bases and J lost 5, with 14 bases in between. The CDR3 spells CASSPLLKGTGELFF. The CDR3 region has the DNA TGTGCCAGCAGCCCCTTGTTGAAGGGAACCGGGGAGCTGTTTTTT.

This chain connects TRBV18 to TRBJ2-3; D perhaps matches TRBD2 (5 bases). CDR3 length: 15 residues. CDR1 and CDR2 (germline): KGHSH, LQKENI. Trimming took off 5 bases at V and 2 bases at J, with 14 bases between the two ends. CDR3 coding DNA: TGTGCCAGCTCATCCAGCGCGGGCAACACAGATACGCAGTATTTT. It codes for CASSSSAGNTDTQYF.

V and J are TRBV20-1 and TRBJ2-7, with D perhaps TRBD2 (5 bases). The germline CDR1 and CDR2 sequences are DFQATT and SNEGSKA (reference sequence). Trimming cost V 4 bases and J 5 bases, with 12 bases left between them. The CDR3 is 12 amino acids. This chain's CDR3 is CSAIEGSNEQYF. The CDR3 coding sequence is TGCAGTGCTATTGAGGGTTCCAACGAGCAGTACTTC.

This chain joins TRBV5-5 and TRBJ1-2; perhaps TRBD1 as D (6 bases). The germline V gene encodes CDR1 SGHKS and CDR2 YYEKEE (reference sequence). The CDR3 length is 16 residues. V shed 0 bases and J shed 0 bases, with 12 bases lying between them. CDR3 loop: CASSLAGTTTNYGYTF. CDR3 DNA: TGTGCCAGCAGCTTGGCCGGGACAACTACTAACTATGGCTACACCTTC.